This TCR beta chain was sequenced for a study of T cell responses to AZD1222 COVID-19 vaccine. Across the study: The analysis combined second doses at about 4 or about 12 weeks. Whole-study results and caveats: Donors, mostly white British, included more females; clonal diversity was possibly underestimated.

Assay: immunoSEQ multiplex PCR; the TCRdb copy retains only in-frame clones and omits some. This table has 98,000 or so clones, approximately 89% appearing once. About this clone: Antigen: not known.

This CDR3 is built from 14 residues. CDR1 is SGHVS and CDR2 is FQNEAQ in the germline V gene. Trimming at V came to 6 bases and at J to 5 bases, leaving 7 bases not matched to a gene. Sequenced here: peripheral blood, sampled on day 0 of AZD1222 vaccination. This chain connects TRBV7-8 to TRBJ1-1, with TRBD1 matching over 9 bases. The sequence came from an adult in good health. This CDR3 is CASSPTGGWTEAFF. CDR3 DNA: TGTGCCAGCAGTCCTACAGGGGGCTGGACTGAAGCTTTCTTT.